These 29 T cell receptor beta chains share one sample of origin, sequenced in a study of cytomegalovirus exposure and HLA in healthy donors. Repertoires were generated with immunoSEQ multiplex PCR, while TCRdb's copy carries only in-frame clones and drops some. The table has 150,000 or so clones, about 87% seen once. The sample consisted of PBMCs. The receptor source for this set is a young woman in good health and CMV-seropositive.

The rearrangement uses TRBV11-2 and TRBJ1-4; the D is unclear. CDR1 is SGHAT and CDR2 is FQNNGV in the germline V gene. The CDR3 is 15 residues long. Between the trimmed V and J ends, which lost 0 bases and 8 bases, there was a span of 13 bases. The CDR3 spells CASSLEPNSREKLFF. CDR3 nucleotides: TGTGCCAGCAGCTTAGAACCGAACTCACGGGAAAAACTGTTTTTT.

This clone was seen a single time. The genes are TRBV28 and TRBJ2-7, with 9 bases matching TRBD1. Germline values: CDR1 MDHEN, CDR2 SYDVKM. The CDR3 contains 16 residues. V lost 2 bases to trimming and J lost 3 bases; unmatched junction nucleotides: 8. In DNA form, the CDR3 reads TGTGCCAGCAGTTTAATTCCCGGGACAGGGAACTACGAGCAGTACTTC. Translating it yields CASSLIPGTGNYEQYF. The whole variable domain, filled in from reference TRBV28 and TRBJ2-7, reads DVKVTQSSRYLVKRTGEKVFLECVQDMDHENMFWYRQDPGLGLRLIYFSYDVKMKEKGDIPEGYSVSREKKERFSLILESASTNQTSMYLCASSLIPGTGNYEQYFGPGTRLTVT.

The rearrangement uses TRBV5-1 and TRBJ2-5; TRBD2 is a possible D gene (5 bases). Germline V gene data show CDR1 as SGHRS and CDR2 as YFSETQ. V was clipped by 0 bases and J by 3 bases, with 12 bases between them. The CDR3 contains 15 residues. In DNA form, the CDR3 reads TGCGCCAGCAGCTTGGGAGGGCTCGGGGAAGAGACCCAGTACTTC. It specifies CASSLGGLGEETQYF. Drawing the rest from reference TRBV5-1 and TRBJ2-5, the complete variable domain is KAGVTQTPRYLIKTRGQQVTLSCSPISGHRSVSWYQQTPGQGLQFLFEYFSETQRNKGNFPGRFSGRQFSNSRSEMNVSTLELGDSALYLCASSLGGLGEETQYFGPGTRLLVL.

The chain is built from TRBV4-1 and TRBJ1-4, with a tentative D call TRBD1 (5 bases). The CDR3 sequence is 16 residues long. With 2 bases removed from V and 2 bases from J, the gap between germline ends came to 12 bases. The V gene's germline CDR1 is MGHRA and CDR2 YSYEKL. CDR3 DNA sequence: TGCGCCAGCAGCCAACCGGAGGGGATCACTAATGAAAAACTGTTTTTT. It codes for CASSQPEGITNEKLFF.

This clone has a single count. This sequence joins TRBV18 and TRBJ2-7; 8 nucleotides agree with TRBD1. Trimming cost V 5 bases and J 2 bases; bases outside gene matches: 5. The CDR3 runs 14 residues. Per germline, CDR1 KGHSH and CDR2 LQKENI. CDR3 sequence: CASSAGQGTYEQYF. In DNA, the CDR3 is TGTGCCAGCTCAGCCGGACAGGGAACCTACGAGCAGTACTTC.

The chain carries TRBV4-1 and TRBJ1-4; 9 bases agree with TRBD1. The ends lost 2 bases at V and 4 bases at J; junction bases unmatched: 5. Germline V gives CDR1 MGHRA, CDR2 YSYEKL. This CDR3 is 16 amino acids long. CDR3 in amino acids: CASSQLPGQGNEKLFF. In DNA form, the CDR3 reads TGCGCCAGCAGCCAATTACCGGGACAGGGTAATGAAAAACTGTTTTTT.

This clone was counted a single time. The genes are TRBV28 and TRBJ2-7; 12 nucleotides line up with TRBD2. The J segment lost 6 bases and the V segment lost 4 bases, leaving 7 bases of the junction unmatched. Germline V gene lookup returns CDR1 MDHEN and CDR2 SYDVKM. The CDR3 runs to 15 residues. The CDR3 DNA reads TGTGCCAGCAGTTCGACTAGCGGGAGCCCTCTCGAGCAGTACTTC. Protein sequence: CASSSTSGSPLEQYF.

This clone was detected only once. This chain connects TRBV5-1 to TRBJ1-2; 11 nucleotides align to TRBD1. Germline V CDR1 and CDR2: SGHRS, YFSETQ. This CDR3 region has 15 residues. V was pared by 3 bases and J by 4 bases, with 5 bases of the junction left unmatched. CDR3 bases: TGCGCCAGCAGCTCCGGGACAGGGGGACCCTATGGCTACACCTTC. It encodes CASSSGTGGPYGYTF.

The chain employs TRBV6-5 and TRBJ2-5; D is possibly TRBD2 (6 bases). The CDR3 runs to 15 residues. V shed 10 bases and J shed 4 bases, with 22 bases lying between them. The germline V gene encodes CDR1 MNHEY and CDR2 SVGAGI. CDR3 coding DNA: TGTGCCACCAGGTGGGGCGGGAATGCGAGAGAGACCCAGTACTTC. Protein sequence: CATRWGGNARETQYF.

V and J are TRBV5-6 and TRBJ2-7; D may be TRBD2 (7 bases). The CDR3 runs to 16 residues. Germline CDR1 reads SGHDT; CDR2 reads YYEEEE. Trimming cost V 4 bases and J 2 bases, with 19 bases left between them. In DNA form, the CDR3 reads TGTGCCAGCAGCGGGTTGGGGGGGCACAGACCCTACGAGCAGTACTTC. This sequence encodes CASSGLGGHRPYEQYF.

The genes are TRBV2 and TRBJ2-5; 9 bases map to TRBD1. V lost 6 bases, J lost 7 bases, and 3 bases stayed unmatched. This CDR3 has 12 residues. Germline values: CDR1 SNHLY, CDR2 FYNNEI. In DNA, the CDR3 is TGTGCCAGCAGGCCGGACAGGGGGACCCAGTACTTC. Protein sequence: CASRPDRGTQYF.

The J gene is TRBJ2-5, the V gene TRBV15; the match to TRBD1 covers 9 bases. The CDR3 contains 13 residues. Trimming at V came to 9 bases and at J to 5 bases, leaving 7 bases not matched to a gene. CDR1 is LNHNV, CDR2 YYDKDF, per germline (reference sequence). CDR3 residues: CATQDRGWETQYF. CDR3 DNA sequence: TGTGCCACACAGGACAGGGGATGGGAGACCCAGTACTTC. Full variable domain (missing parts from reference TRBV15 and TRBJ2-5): DAMVIQNPRYQVTQFGKPVTLSCSQTLNHNVMYWYQQKSSQAPKLLFHYYDKDFNNEADTPDNFQSRRPNTSFCFLDIRSPGLGDTAMYLCATQDRGWETQYFGPGTRLLVL.

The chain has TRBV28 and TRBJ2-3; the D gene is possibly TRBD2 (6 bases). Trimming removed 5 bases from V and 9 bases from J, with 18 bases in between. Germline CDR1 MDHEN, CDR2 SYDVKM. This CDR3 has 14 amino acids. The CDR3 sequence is CASSPWRGDSTQYF. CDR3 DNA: TGTGCCAGCAGTCCCTGGAGGGGAGATTCAACGCAGTATTTT.

The CDR3 DNA reads as TGCAGCGCTGACTCTGGACAGTCCACTGAAGCTTTCTTT. Translated, it gives CSADSGQSTEAFF. The chain uses TRBV29-1 and TRBJ1-1, with a tentative D call TRBD1 (6 bases). This CDR3 has 13 residues. Deletions cut 7 bases from V and 4 bases from J, with 16 bases between. Germline V gives CDR1 SQVTM, CDR2 ANQGSEA.

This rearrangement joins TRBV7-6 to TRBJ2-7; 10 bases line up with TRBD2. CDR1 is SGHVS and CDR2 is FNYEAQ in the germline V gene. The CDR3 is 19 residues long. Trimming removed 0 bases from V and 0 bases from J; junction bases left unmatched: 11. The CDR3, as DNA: TGTGCCAGCAGCTTAGCGCCGGTTGGGACTAGCGCCTACTCCTACGAGCAGTACTTC. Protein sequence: CASSLAPVGTSAYSYEQYF. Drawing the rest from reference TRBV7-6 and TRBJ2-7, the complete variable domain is GAGVSQSPRYKVTKRGQDVALRCDPISGHVSLYWYRQALGQGPEFLTYFNYEAQQDKSGLPNDRFSAERPEGSISTLTIQRTEQRDSAMYRCASSLAPVGTSAYSYEQYFGPGTRLTVT.

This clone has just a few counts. The CDR3 loop reads CASSQGKIYEQYF. DNA for the CDR3: TGCGCCAGCAGCCAAGGTAAAATCTACGAGCAGTACTTC. The chain links TRBV4-1 to TRBJ2-7; D not resolved. The CDR3 spans 13 residues. Deletions cut 1 base from V and 3 bases from J, with 7 bases between. Germline CDR1 reads MGHRA; CDR2 reads YSYEKL.

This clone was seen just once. The CDR3 protein is CASRTSDTGELFF. The CDR3 region has the DNA TGTGCCAGCCGAACTAGCGACACCGGGGAGCTGTTTTTT. The chain links TRBV27 to TRBJ2-2; TRBD2 matches at 7 bases. CDR3 length equals 13 residues. V lost 8 bases to trimming and J lost 3 bases; unmatched junction nucleotides: 3. Per germline, CDR1 MNHEY and CDR2 SMNVEV (reference sequence).

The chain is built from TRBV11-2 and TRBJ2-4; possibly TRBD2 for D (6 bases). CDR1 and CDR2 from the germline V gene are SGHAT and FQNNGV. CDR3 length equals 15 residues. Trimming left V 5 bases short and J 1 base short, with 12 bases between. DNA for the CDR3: TGTGCCAGCAGCCTTACGGAGGGGGCCAAAAACATTCAGTACTTC. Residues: CASSLTEGAKNIQYF. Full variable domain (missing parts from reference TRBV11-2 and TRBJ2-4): EAGVAQSPRYKIIEKRQSVAFWCNPISGHATLYWYQQILGQGPKLLIQFQNNGVVDDSQLPKDRFSAERLKGVDSTLKIQPAKLEDSAVYLCASSLTEGAKNIQYFGAGTRLSVL.

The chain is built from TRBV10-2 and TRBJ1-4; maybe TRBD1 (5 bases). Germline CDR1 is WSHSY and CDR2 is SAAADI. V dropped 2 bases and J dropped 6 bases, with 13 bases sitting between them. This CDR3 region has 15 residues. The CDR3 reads CASSELGGFDEKLFF. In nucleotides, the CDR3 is TGCGCCAGCAGTGAGCTGGGGGGGTTTGATGAAAAACTGTTTTTT.

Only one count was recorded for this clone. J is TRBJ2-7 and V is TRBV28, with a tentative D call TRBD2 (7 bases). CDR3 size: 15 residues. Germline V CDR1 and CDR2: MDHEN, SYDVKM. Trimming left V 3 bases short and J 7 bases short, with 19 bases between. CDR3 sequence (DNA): TGTGCCAGCAGTTTGGGAGGGACGGGGGCAGGGGAGCAGTACTTC. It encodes CASSLGGTGAGEQYF. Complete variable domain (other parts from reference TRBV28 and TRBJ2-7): DVKVTQSSRYLVKRTGEKVFLECVQDMDHENMFWYRQDPGLGLRLIYFSYDVKMKEKGDIPEGYSVSREKKERFSLILESASTNQTSMYLCASSLGGTGAGEQYFGPGTRLTVT.

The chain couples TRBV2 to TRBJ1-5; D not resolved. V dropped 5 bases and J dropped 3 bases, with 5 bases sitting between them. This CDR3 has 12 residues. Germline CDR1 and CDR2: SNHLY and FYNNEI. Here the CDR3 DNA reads TGTGCCAGCAGTCAGGACAATCAGCCCCAGCATTTT. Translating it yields CASSQDNQPQHF. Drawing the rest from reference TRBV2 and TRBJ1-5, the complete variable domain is EPEVTQTPSHQVTQMGQEVILRCVPISNHLYFYWYRQILGQKVEFLVSFYNNEISEKSEIFDDQFSVERPDGSNFTLKIRSTKLEDSAMYFCASSQDNQPQHFGDGTRLSIL.

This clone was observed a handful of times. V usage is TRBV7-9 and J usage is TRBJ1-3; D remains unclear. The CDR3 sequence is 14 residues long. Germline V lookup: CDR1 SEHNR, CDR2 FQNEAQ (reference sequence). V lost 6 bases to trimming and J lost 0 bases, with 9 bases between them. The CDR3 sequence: CASREGPSGNTIYF. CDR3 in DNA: TGTGCCAGCAGAGAGGGCCCCTCTGGAAACACCATATATTTT.

The CDR3 DNA is TGTGCCAGTAGTAATACAGGGTTCTCCTACGAGCAGTACTTC. This gives the protein CASSNTGFSYEQYF. The chain recombines TRBV19 with TRBJ2-7; possible D gene TRBD1, 6 bases. V was cut by 4 bases and J by 0 bases, with 10 bases left in between. This CDR3 spans 14 amino acids. Germline V gives CDR1 LNHDA, CDR2 SQIVND (reference sequence).

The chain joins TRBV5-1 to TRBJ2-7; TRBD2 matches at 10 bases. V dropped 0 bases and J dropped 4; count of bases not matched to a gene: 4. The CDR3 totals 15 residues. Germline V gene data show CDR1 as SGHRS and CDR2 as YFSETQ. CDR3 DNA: TGCGCCAGCAGCTTGGAACTAGCGGGGATTTACGAGCAGTACTTC. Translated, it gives CASSLELAGIYEQYF.

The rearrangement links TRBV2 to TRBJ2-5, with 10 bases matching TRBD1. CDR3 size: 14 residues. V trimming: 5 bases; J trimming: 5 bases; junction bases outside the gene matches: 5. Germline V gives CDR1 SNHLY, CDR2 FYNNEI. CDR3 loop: CASSRDRGSETQYF. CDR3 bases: TGTGCCAGCAGTCGGGACAGGGGTAGTGAGACCCAGTACTTC.

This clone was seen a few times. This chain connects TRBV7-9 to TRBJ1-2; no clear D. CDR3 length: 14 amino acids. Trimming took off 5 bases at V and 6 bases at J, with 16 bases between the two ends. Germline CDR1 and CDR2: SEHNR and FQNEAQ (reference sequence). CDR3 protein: CASSRPTLLHGYTF. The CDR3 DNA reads TGTGCCAGCAGCCGACCGACTCTCCTCCATGGCTACACCTTC. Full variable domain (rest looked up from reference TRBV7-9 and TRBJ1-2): DTGVSQNPRHKITKRGQNVTFRCDPISEHNRLYWYRQTLGQGPEFLTYFQNEAQLEKSRLLSDRFSAERPKGSFSTLEIQRTEQGDSAMYLCASSRPTLLHGYTFGSGTRLTVV.

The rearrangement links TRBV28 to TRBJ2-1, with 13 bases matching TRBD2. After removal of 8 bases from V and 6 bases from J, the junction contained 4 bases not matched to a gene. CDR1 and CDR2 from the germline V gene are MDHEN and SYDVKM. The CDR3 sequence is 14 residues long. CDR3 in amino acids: CASRGLAGPNEQFF. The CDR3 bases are TGTGCCAGCCGGGGACTAGCGGGACCCAATGAGCAGTTCTTC.

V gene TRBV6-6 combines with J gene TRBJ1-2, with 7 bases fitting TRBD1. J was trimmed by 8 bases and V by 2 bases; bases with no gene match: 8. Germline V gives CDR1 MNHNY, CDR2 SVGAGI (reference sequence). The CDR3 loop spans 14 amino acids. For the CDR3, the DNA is TGTGCCAGCAGTTACGAGGTTGAGGGGGCAGGCTACACCTTC. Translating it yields CASSYEVEGAGYTF.

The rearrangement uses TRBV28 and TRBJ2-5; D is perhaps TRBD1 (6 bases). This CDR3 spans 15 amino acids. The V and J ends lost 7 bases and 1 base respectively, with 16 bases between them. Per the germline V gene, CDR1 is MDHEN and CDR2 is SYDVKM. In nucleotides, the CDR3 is TGTGCCAGCACCCAGGGGCCTGACAGCCAAGAGACCCAGTACTTC. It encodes CASTQGPDSQETQYF.